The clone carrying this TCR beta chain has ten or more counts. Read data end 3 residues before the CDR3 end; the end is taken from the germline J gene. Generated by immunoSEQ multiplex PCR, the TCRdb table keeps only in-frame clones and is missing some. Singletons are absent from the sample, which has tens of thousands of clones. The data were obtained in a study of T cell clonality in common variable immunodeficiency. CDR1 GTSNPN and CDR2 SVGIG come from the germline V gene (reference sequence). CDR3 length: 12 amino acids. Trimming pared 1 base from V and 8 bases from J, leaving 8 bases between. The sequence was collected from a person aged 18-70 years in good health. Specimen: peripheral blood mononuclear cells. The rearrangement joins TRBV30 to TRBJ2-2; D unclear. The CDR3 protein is CAWSGIEGELFF. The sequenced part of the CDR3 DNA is TGTGCCTGGAGTGGTATAGAGGGGGAG.